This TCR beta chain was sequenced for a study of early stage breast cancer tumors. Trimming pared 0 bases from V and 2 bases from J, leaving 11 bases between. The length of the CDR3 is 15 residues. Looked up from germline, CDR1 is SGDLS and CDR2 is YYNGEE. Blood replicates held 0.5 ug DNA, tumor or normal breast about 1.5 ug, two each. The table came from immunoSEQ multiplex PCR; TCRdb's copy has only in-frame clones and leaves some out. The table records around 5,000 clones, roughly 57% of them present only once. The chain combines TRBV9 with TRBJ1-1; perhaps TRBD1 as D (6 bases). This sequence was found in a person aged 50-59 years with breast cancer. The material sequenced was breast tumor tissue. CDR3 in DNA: TGTGCCAGCAGCGTAGACCCGGACAGAAACACTGAAGCTTTCTTT. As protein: CASSVDPDRNTEAFF.